Sequencing of this TCR beta chain was carried out in a study of neurological immune-mediated disorders (dated 2019 in TCRdb). With regard to the full study: Among the approximately 34 multiple sclerosis patients, 31 had relapsing-remitting MS and 3 had secondary progressive MS. Peripheral blood TCR-beta repertoires from HTLV-I-associated myelopathy (HAM/TSP) patients, multiple sclerosis patients and healthy controls were compared by UMI-based sequencing. The roughly 100 TCR-beta libraries covered PBMC samples along with longitudinal samples, technical triplicates, and paired sorted CD4+ and CD8+ T-cell subsets. The cohort was made up of about 65 subjects, consisting of about 15 HAM/TSP patients, some 34 multiple sclerosis patients and around 20 healthy controls. What the work shows at the level of the full study, not this receptor alone: The MS cluster was not associated with any clinical or MRI features, and the authors stated that larger cohorts are needed. No identical CDR3 amino acid sequences were found to be shared among expanded clones across subjects, suggesting that TCR-beta repertoires were private in all groups. Phylogenetic analysis grouped repertoires from 18 of 34 MS patients into a cluster of related CDR3 sequences, suggesting a possible repertoire-level signature. TCR clonal expansion was highest in HAM/TSP patients and lowest in MS patients, with MS patients falling below even healthy controls.

cDNA was synthesized by template-switch 5'RACE using a primer with a 10-nucleotide random unique molecular identifier that tagged each TCR transcript. Every sequencing run yielded over 160 million TCR-beta sequences covering 15-18 subjects. The RNeasy kit was used for extraction of total RNA. Using the KAPA Real-time Library Amplification kit, TCR-beta VDJ regions were amplified with primers for the TCR constant region and the 5'RACE anchor. A first PCR added sample indexes and Illumina adaptors, and a second PCR then raised library yield. After Ampure bead purification, the TCR product of roughly 650 bp was size-selected on a 2% E-gel SizeSelection system. Before pooling, library quality was checked on a Bioanalyzer, concentration was measured with Qubit, and libraries were quantified with the Kapa Library Quantification kit. Libraries were sequenced paired-end 2 x 150 bp on an Illumina HiSeq 2500. To increase sequence diversity, about 25-30% phiX was spiked into each library pool. The study's own analysis went as follows. Quality-filtered reads were processed with the UMI-based MiGEC pipeline, and over 85% of raw TCR sequences were removed by the MiGEC pipeline during error correction. IMGT germline references were used for aligning VDJ genes, and each clonotype was defined as a unique CDR3 amino acid sequence together with its V-J genes. Clonal expansion, Shannon diversity, and CDR3 relatedness (CalcPairwiseDistances, ClusterSamples) were evaluated with VDJtools, and phylogenetic trees were built with CLCbio workbench. Using coefficient-of-variation modelling across technical triplicates, the study counted a clone as expanded if it had at least 8 unique UMIs. Clones were called with MiXCR by TCRdb after fastp trimmed the public reads at Q25, and only in-frame beta chains were retained. Each CDR3 protein appears once, grouped with its most common genes and DNA. The V and J calls and clone size are TCRdb's, not the authors'. The table for this sample lists 50,000 to 65,000 distinct CDR3 sequences; approximately 4.6% of them were counted only once. Of the sample, 3.4% is held by the ten largest clones.

This clonotype has ten or more counts. It lacks a known antigen. No base qualities exist here, and no much larger clone lies one base off it. For unsorted PBMC libraries, 2 million PBMCs were used after storage in RNAlater at -80 degrees C until RNA extraction. Multiple sclerosis patients were enrolled in a US clinical protocol evaluating disease progression by magnetic resonance imaging. PBMCs were separated from peripheral blood using Ficoll-Hypaque density gradient centrifugation and then cryopreserved in liquid nitrogen. A distance of 18 bases separates the germline ends of V and J, which lose 5 bases and 5 bases respectively. The germline V gene (reference sequence) specifies LNHNV as CDR1 and YYDKDF as CDR2. The CDR3 numbers 15 residues from cysteine through phenylalanine. The read is trimmed to its CDR3 DNA, 45 bases read in frame from base 1.

The sequencing sample was made of PBMCs. The sequence was obtained from a woman aged 45-65 years with multiple sclerosis. In this chain, TRBV15 is recombined with TRBJ2-5; the D gene is not confidently resolved. The CDR3 protein: CATSGYRITGETQYF. The nucleotides are TGTGCCACCAGCGGATACCGGATTACCGGGGAGACCCAGTACTTC.